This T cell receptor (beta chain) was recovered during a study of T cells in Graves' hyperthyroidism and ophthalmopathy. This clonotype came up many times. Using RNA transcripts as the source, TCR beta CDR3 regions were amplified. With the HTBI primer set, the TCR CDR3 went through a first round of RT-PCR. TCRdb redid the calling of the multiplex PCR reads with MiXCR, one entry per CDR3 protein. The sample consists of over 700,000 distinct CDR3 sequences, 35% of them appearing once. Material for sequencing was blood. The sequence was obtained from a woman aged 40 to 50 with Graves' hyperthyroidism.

The DNA of the CDR3 is TGTGCCAGTGCCTGGGCCGAGAGGGGCTACACCTTC. This sequence encodes CASAWAERGYTF. The chain carries TRBV2 and TRBJ1-2; D gene uncertain. Trimming removed 9 bases from V and 8 bases from J, with 16 bases in between. This CDR3 has 12 amino acids. Germline V CDR1 and CDR2: SNHLY, FYNNEI.